These 29 T cell receptor delta chains share one sample of origin, sequenced in a study of γδ T cells in repeated Plasmodium falciparum infection. TCRdb re-called the multiplex PCR reads through CATT. The table records about 51,000 delta-chain clones, 1.9% of them present only once. Gammadelta T cells were flow-sorted from PBMC into Vgamma9/Vdelta2+ and Vdelta2-negative populations for bulk analysis. Specimen: gamma-delta T cells from blood. Receptors were obtained from a pool of human donors (malaria-infected and uninfected, not separated).

This clone was recorded at least ten times. TCRdb lists the protein of a much larger clone for this DNA, which differs at residue 18, so this is likely a read error; the protein given here is translated from the DNA itself. The chain couples TRDV3 to TRDJ1; weak D call: TRDD3 (5 bases). Germline V gene sequence: CDR1 TVYSNPD, CDR2 GDNSRS (reference sequence). The CDR3 spans 19 residues. The CDR3 nucleotides read TGTGCGTTCCACCCCTCTCCACCGAACGTACGGGATCGTTTGGGTAAACTCACCTTT. As protein: CAFHPSPPNVRDRLGKLTF.

On this clone: A far larger clone is a single base away, which makes a read error likely. Additional DNA sequences in this sample encode the identical CDR3. A V gene of TRDV1 was called, but no J gene was assigned; the table's D call TRDD3 went unverified against the DNA. This CDR3 spans 15 amino acids. Germline V gives CDR1 TSWWSYY, CDR2 QGS. As DNA, the CDR3 is TGTGCTCTTGGGGAACCCGGGGATACGACCGATAAACTCATCTTC. Protein: CALGEPGDTTDKLIF.

In the case of this clone: This DNA's translation and the protein TCRdb lists, from a much larger clone, do not match at residue 19, likely due to a read error; the protein shown is translated from the DNA. The chain links TRDV1 to TRDJ3, with 13 positions matching TRDD3. The J gene was not available in TCRdb and was assigned here by matching the DNA to germline segments. J was trimmed by 0 bases and V by 0 bases; bases with no gene match: 26. The CDR3 spans 28 residues. The germline V gene encodes CDR1 TSWWSYY and CDR2 QGS. The CDR3 reads CALGELKDLPHGYWGIRANSWDTRQMFF. As DNA, the CDR3 is TGTGCTCTTGGGGAACTAAAGGATCTCCCACACGGGTACTGGGGGATACGGGCGAACTCCTGGGACACCCGACAGATGTTTTTC.

In the case of this clone: The TCRdb record carries a much larger clone's protein, which differs from this DNA's translation at residue 6; a read error is the likely cause, and the protein listed here is the DNA translation. J is TRDJ1 and V is TRDV3, with D possibly TRDD3 on 5 matching bases. TCRdb lists no J gene, so it was determined here by aligning the DNA to germline. The V gene lost 4 bases and the J gene lost 0 bases, with 24 bases spanning the gap. This CDR3 region has 17 residues. Germline CDR1 reads TVYSNPD; CDR2 reads GDNSRS (reference sequence). The CDR3 here is CASSEPGGYPYTDKLIF. The CDR3 DNA follows: TGTGCCTCGTCGGAGCCGGGGGGTTACCCTTACACCGATAAACTCATCTTT.

This clone has only a few counts. This likely stems from a read error, as it lies one base from a far larger clone. Other nucleotide sequences from this sample produce the same CDR3. The CDR3 reads CALGEPTHPSGGQKLIF. The CDR3 coding sequence is TGTGCTCTTGGGGAACCAACTCATCCCTCTGGGGGCCAAAAACTCATCTTC. No J gene call was made, and the V gene is TRDV1; TRDD3, the table's D call, lacks a check against the DNA. The CDR3 has 17 amino acids. Germline values: CDR1 TSWWSYY, CDR2 QGS.

This clone was detected only a few times. This DNA translates differently at residue 10 from the TCRdb protein, which is that of a much larger clone; a read error is likely, and the protein shown is the DNA's own translation. The chain links TRDV1 to TRDJ1, with 11 bases matching TRDD3. Because TCRdb records no J gene, it was assigned here through a match of the DNA to germline. V lost 5 bases, J lost 0 bases, and 29 bases stayed unmatched. CDR1 and CDR2 from the germline V gene are TSWWSYY and QGS. This CDR3 spans 24 amino acids. The CDR3 reads CALGHYIPVSDWGIVDLYTDKLIF. Written as DNA, the CDR3 is TGTGCTCTTGGGCACTACATACCCGTTTCCGACTGGGGGATAGTGGACCTGTACACCGATAAACTCATCTTT.

Comment on this clone: TCRdb's protein, taken from a much larger clone, differs from this DNA's translation at residue 3, likely owing to a read error; the protein displayed comes from the DNA. V and J are TRAV38-2/DV8 and TRDJ1; weak D call: TRDD3 (6 bases). Germline matching of the DNA provided the J gene here, since TCRdb leaves it blank. The CDR3 runs 20 residues. Per the germline V gene, CDR1 is TSESDYY and CDR2 is QEAYKQQN. Here the CDR3 reads CANRSGTAFRVGDRRDKLIF. Here the CDR3 DNA reads TGTGCTAATAGGAGCGGCACTGCTTTCCGAGTCGGGGATCGCAGGGATAAACTCATCTTT.

About this clone: With only one base between it and a far larger clone, this is likely a read error. Different DNA sequences within this sample yield the same CDR3. This chain uses TRDV2 with TRDJ1, with D perhaps given as TRDD2 or TRDD3 (5 bases each). The J gene was missing in TCRdb and was found by matching the end of the DNA to germline. This CDR3 region has 19 residues. V gave up 1 base and J gave up 0 bases, with 23 bases separating them. Germline lookup yields CDR1 GEAIGNYY and CDR2 EKD. The CDR3 reads CACDTLRTGGLHYTDKLIF. In DNA, the CDR3 is TGTGCCTGTGACACTTTGAGAACCGGGGGCCTTCATTACACCGATAAACTCATCTTT.

This clone was seen a few times. TCRdb records a much larger clone's protein for this DNA, with a difference at residue 20 that likely arises from a read error; the protein given is the translation of the DNA. This rearrangement joins TRDV1 to TRDJ2; TRDD3 agrees at 12 bases. Matching the DNA to germline supplied the J gene, which TCRdb does not give. CDR1 is TSWWSYY, CDR2 QGS, per germline. This CDR3 is 25 amino acids long. The trim removed 4 bases at V and 6 bases at J, leaving 33 bases unmatched. As DNA, the CDR3 is TGTGCTCTTGGGGCCACGTCCTTTACCTCTACACCTTTGTACTGGGGGATACAGGGGGCAGCACAACTCTTCTTT. Amino acid sequence: CALGATSFTSTPLYWGIQGAAQLFF.

Turning to this clone: The protein TCRdb gives is from a much larger clone and does not agree with this DNA's translation at residue 3, likely a read error; the protein shown here comes from the DNA. CDR3 coding DNA: TGTGCCAGTGACACCGTGGGAGTGCTGGGGGATGGGACCGATAAACTCATCTTT. This gives the protein CASDTVGVLGDGTDKLIF. V usage is TRDV2 and J usage is TRDJ1; 9 positions agree with TRDD3. TCRdb leaves out the J gene; it was filled in here by matching the DNA to germline. The CDR3 is made up of 18 amino acids. CDR1 and CDR2 from the germline V gene are GEAIGNYY and EKD.

The table lists this clone with a few counts. The TCRdb protein, from a much larger clone, departs from this DNA's translation at residue 5, likely by read error; the protein shown derives from the DNA. The gene calls are TRDV1 and TRDJ1, with D perhaps assigned TRDD2 or TRDD3 (8 bases each). No J segment appears in TCRdb, so it was assigned here by matching the sequence to germline. The V gene lost 4 bases and the J gene lost 0 bases, with 33 bases spanning the gap. Germline CDR1 TSWWSYY, CDR2 QGS. The length of the CDR3 is 22 residues. CDR3 nucleotide sequence: TGTGCTCTTGGGGGACTACTTCCTACGCCACTGTACTGGGGGGCTGACACCGATAAACTCATCTTT. Translating gives CALGGLLPTPLYWGADTDKLIF.

A few counts support this clone. The protein in TCRdb stems from a much larger clone and differs at residue 3 from this DNA's translation, likely a read error; here the protein is translated from the DNA. The chain is built from TRDV1 and TRDJ1; D perhaps matches TRDD3 (6 bases). The J gene, left out of TCRdb, was set here by checking the DNA against germline. The CDR3 loop spans 14 amino acids. Per germline, CDR1 TSWWSYY and CDR2 QGS. CDR3 sequence: CAPGELSITDKLIF. CDR3 nucleotide sequence: TGTGCTCCTGGGGAACTATCCATCACCGATAAACTCATCTTT.

To note about this clone: With a far larger clone one base away, a read error is the likely cause. Other DNA variants within this sample encode the same CDR3. CDR3 sequence: CACDTVSGGYSGYTDKLIF. CDR3 sequence (DNA): TGTGCCTGTGACACCGTTTCTGGGGGTTACTCCGGGTACACCGATAAACTCATCTTT. The V and J genes are TRDV2 and TRDJ1; the match to TRDD3 covers 7 bases. Since TCRdb gives no J gene, matching the DNA to germline was used here to assign it. V lost 0 bases and J lost 0; bases outside the gene matches: 15. The CDR3 has 19 residues. The V gene's germline CDR1 is GEAIGNYY and CDR2 EKD.

This clone was observed a few times. The chain employs TRDV1 and TRDJ1; perhaps TRDD3 as D (6 bases). The J gene, not given by TCRdb, was assigned here from a germline match of the nucleotide sequence. V was trimmed by 2 bases and J by 0 bases, leaving 31 bases between them. The germline V gene encodes CDR1 TSWWSYY and CDR2 QGS. This CDR3 comprises 22 residues. As DNA, the CDR3 is TGTGCTCTTGGGGAAAACGTCCTTATGTGGGGGGGGCGCAAGCCGTACACCGATAAACTCATCTTT. It is translated as CALGENVLMWGGRKPYTDKLIF.

Comment on this clone: The protein that TCRdb holds for this DNA derives from a much larger clone and differs from the translated DNA at residue 5, which likely indicates a read error; the protein shown here is translated from the DNA. The sample carries other DNA sequences with the same CDR3. V is TRDV1 and J is TRDJ2, with 7 bases matching TRDD3. Germline V CDR1 and CDR2: TSWWSYY, QGS. The CDR3 runs 24 residues. This CDR3 reads CALGRRLAILFKLLGDMSTAQLFF. The CDR3, as DNA: TGTGCTCTTGGGAGGCGTTTGGCAATACTTTTCAAACTCCTTGGGGATATGTCGACAGCACAACTTTTCTTT.

To note about this clone: A far bigger clonotype differs at one base, so this is likely a read error. Other DNA sequences within the sample encode an identical CDR3. The chain couples TRDV1 to TRDJ1; TRDD3 matches at 10 bases. The J gene is absent in TCRdb and was assigned here via DNA matching to germline. The germline V gene has CDR1 TSWWSYY and CDR2 QGS. Trimming cost V 1 base and J 8 bases; bases outside gene matches: 31. The CDR3 runs 23 residues. The CDR3 region is CALGEPSSIVVDLWGIHVAKLIF. In nucleotides, the CDR3 is TGTGCTCTTGGGGAACCCTCCTCTATCGTTGTAGATTTGTGGGGGATACACGTGGCAAAACTCATCTTT.

Of note for this clone: TCRdb's protein for this DNA is that of a much larger clone and differs from the translation at residue 10, likely a read error; the protein shown is the DNA translation. DNA of the CDR3: TGCGCCTTTAGTGAGCCTACGGCATACCGCTCCCTCACCGATAAACTCATCTTT. Translating gives CAFSEPTAYRSLTDKLIF. The rearrangement joins TRDV3 to TRDJ1; D possibly corresponds to TRDD2 (5 bases). The CDR3 has 18 residues. The V gene's germline CDR1 is TVYSNPD and CDR2 GDNSRS (reference sequence).

This clone was counted a few times. A far larger clone is only one base removed, so a read error is likely. The sample holds other DNA sequences that translate to the same CDR3. The chain has TRDV1 and TRDJ1, with TRDD3 identical over 9 bases. TCRdb supplies no J gene; here it was assigned by aligning the nucleotide sequence to germline. Germline V gene sequence: CDR1 TSWWSYY, CDR2 QGS. Germline trimming cut 4 bases from V and 0 bases from J; bases unmatched to any gene: 24. This CDR3 is built from 22 residues. The chain's CDR3 is CALGAPIHRVPYWGKYTDKLIF. DNA for the CDR3: TGTGCTCTTGGGGCTCCTATCCACCGGGTCCCGTACTGGGGGAAGTACACCGATAAACTCATCTTT.

Regarding this clone: The protein that TCRdb holds for this DNA derives from a much larger clone and differs from the translated DNA at residue 10, which likely indicates a read error; the protein shown here is translated from the DNA. The chain has TRDV1 and TRDJ1; 10 bases line up with TRDD3. The J gene comes from matching the DNA to germline here; TCRdb lacks it. The CDR3 consists of 15 residues. V gave up 9 bases and J gave up 7 bases; unmatched junction bases: 14. Germline V gene data show CDR1 as TSWWSYY and CDR2 as QGS. CDR3 residues: CALRGGGYASGKLIF. DNA for the CDR3: TGTGCTCTAAGGGGAGGGGGATACGCGAGCGGTAAACTCATCTTT.

This clone was recorded at least ten times. The chain employs TRDV1 and TRDJ1; 11 nucleotides match TRDD3. Here the J gene was assigned by germline matching of the DNA, as TCRdb has none. The CDR3 extends over 19 amino acids. Germline CDR1 and CDR2: TSWWSYY and QGS. V shed 5 bases and J 1 base; nucleotides not matched to a gene: 15. The CDR3 is CALGRIPAWGIPPTDKLIF. The CDR3 DNA sequence: TGTGCTCTTGGGCGAATTCCTGCCTGGGGGATACCCCCCACCGATAAACTCATCTTT.

Regarding this clone: The TCRdb record carries a much larger clone's protein, which differs from this DNA's translation at residue 3; a read error is the likely cause, and the protein listed here is the DNA translation. The chain carries TRDV2 and TRDJ1, with a tentative D call TRDD3 (5 bases). TCRdb gives no J gene; it was assigned here by matching the DNA to germline. CDR3 length: 13 residues. Germline assignment: CDR1 GEAIGNYY and CDR2 EKD. The CDR3 DNA follows: TGTGCCTATGACACCGTAGGGGACCATAAACTCATCTTT. It specifies CAYDTVGDHKLIF.

There are many counts of this clone. This DNA's translation and the protein TCRdb lists, from a much larger clone, do not match at residue 20, likely due to a read error; the protein shown is translated from the DNA. The J gene went uncalled, whereas the V gene is TRDV1; the D call TRDD3 from the table was never checked on the DNA. CDR3 length equals 22 residues. Per germline, CDR1 TSWWSYY and CDR2 QGS. CDR3 sequence reads: CALGEAHPVFRYWGTLADKPIF. CDR3 bases: TGTGCTCTTGGGGAAGCCCATCCGGTATTCCGGTACTGGGGGACATTGGCCGATAAACCCATCTTT.

On this clone: TCRdb assigns this DNA the protein of a much larger clone, which departs from its translation at residue 13; this likely reflects a read error, and the protein shown comes from translating the DNA. V gene TRDV2 was called; the J gene was not; the table's D call TRDD3 went unverified against the DNA. Per germline, CDR1 GEAIGNYY and CDR2 EKD. This CDR3 contains 15 residues. CDR3 DNA sequence: TGTGCCTGTGACACCGTTGGGGTGCCTATCGATAAACACATCTTT. As protein: CACDTVGVPIDKHIF.

The gene calls are TRDV2 and TRDJ3; 10 bases map to TRDD3. Matching the DNA to germline supplied the J gene, which TCRdb does not give. This CDR3 is built from 19 residues. The germline V gene has CDR1 GEAIGNYY and CDR2 EKD. The trim removed 0 bases at V and 0 bases at J, leaving 4 bases unmatched. In DNA form, the CDR3 reads TGTGCCTGTGACACCGTGGGGGATACCTCCTCCTGGGACACCCGACAGATGTTTTTC. Its protein product is CACDTVGDTSSWDTRQMFF.

This clone showed up just a few times. A far larger clone is off by one base, so a read error is likely. The sample holds other DNA sequences that translate to the same CDR3. The chain joins TRDV1 to TRDJ1, with D maybe TRDD2 (7 bases). TCRdb does not report a J gene; here it was assigned by matching the DNA to germline references. CDR1 is TSWWSYY, CDR2 QGS, per germline. CDR3 length: 16 residues. V was trimmed by 3 bases and J by 8 bases, leaving 22 bases between them. The CDR3 DNA is TGTGCTCTTGGGGAGTCATTTCCTACAGGAGATACGAAACTCATCTTT. This gives the protein CALGESFPTGDTKLIF.

Concerning this clone: With only one base between it and a far larger clone, this is likely a read error. The same CDR3 is also encoded by other DNA sequences in this sample. The genes are TRDV1 and TRDJ1, with D perhaps given as TRDD2 or TRDD3 (6 bases each). This CDR3 is built from 25 residues. CDR1 is TSWWSYY, CDR2 QGS, per germline. V was clipped by 3 bases and J by 1 base, with 42 bases between them. CDR3 in DNA: TGTGCTCTTGGGGATCCCTTCCCCCCCTATCCGGCGAACCTACTGGGATTCCTCTCCACCGATAAACTCATCTTT. Translated, it gives CALGDPFPPYPANLLGFLSTDKLIF.

This clone has just a few counts. A read error likely explains why the TCRdb protein, taken from a much larger clone, differs from this DNA's translation at residue 9; the protein shown is translated from the DNA. The chain couples TRDV1 to TRDJ1; 8 bases fit TRDD3. TCRdb does not report a J gene; here it was assigned by matching the DNA to germline references. Trimming took 5 bases from V and 0 from J; bases not matched to a gene: 20. In germline, CDR1 is TSWWSYY, CDR2 QGS. The CDR3 extends over 20 amino acids. Here the CDR3 reads CALGKRTVPGIPGYTDKLIF. In nucleotides, the CDR3 is TGTGCTCTTGGGAAACGAACGGTCCCGGGGATACCTGGGTACACCGATAAACTCATCTTT.

Of note for this clone: It is likely a read error: a sequence one base away is far more abundant. Other DNA variants within this sample encode the same CDR3. The chain has TRDV1 and TRDJ1, with 12 bases identical to TRDD3. The J gene is absent in TCRdb and was assigned here via DNA matching to germline. V was pared by 3 bases and J by 0 bases, with 23 bases of the junction left unmatched. Per germline, CDR1 TSWWSYY and CDR2 QGS. This CDR3 has 23 amino acids. The CDR3 is CALGEDLPPGYWGIPGHTDKLIF. As DNA, the CDR3 is TGTGCTCTTGGGGAGGACCTACCCCCGGGGTACTGGGGGATACCCGGACACACCGATAAACTCATCTTT.

This clone was detected only a few times. The likely explanation is a read error, given a far larger clone one base away. The sample contains more than one DNA sequence encoding this CDR3. V gene assignment gives TRDV2, but the J gene was left uncalled; the table calls TRDD3, which could not be checked here. Germline V gene data show CDR1 as GEAIGNYY and CDR2 as EKD. The CDR3 spans 18 residues. Here the CDR3 DNA reads TGTGCCTGTGACACCGTGGGAGTGCTGGGGGATGGGACCGATAAACTCATATTT. Amino acid sequence: CACDTVGVLGDGTDKLIF.